Included here is one TCR beta chain sequence, with context. Its antigen is as yet unknown. This specimen comes from a study of T cells in Graves' hyperthyroidism and ophthalmopathy. General study points: Most expanded thyroid clonotypes above 0.001 recurred in blood.

Researchers took RNA transcripts and amplified the TCR beta CDR3 regions from them. TCR CDR3 regions were first amplified by RT-PCR with HTBI primers. In TCRdb, the multiplex PCR reads were re-called with MiXCR into one record per CDR3 protein. Of more than 500,000 distinct CDR3 sequences listed, about 16% are singletons. The sample consisted of blood. The origin of this receptor is a woman between 25 and 40 years old with Graves' ophthalmopathy.

The DNA for the CDR3 is TGTGCCACCTTATATAGGGGTAGCACAGATACGCAGTATTTT. Translating gives CATLYRGSTDTQYF. V and J are TRBV6-1 and TRBJ2-3, with a weak D call TRBD1 (5 bases). V was pared by 10 bases and J by 0 bases, with 14 bases between. There are 14 residues in the CDR3. Looked up from germline, CDR1 is MNHNS and CDR2 is SASEGT.